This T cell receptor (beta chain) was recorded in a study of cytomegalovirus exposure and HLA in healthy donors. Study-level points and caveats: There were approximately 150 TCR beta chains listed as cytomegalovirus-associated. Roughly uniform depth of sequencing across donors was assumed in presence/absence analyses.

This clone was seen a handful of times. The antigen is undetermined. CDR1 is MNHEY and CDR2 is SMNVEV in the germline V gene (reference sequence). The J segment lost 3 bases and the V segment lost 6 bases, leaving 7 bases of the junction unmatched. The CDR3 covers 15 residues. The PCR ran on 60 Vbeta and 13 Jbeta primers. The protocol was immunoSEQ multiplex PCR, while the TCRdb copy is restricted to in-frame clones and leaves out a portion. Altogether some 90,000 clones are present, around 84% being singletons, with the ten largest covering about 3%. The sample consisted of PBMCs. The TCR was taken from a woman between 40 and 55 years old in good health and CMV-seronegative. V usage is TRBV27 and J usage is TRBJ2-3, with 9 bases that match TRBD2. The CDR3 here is CASSRPTSGTDTQYF. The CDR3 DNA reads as TGTGCCAGCAGCAGACCGACTAGCGGTACAGATACGCAGTATTTT.